The 25 T cell receptor beta chains in this list originate from one sample, sequenced in a study of T-cell memory formation after mild COVID-19. Via MiXCR, TCRdb re-called the 5' RACE reads, giving one row per CDR3 protein. The sample consists of 340,000 or so distinct CDR3 sequences, roughly 13% of them appearing once. The sample comprised PBMCs or a T cell subset sorted from them (not recorded which). The source of these receptors is a man in his late teens or twenties who had mild COVID-19 (a few samples of this study predate the infection). Cell type and time point are not known.

CDR3 DNA sequence: TGTGCCAGCAGCTTGACTAGCCTGGGGTCCTACGAGCAGTACTTC. It encodes CASSLTSLGSYEQYF. The chain carries TRBV7-2 and TRBJ2-7; 7 bases are a match to TRBD2. The V and J ends lost 3 bases and 1 base, in that order; junction bases with no gene match: 6. In germline, CDR1 is SGHTA, CDR2 FQGNSA. The CDR3 consists of 15 residues.

This clonotype was recorded at least ten times. The chain couples TRBV11-2 to TRBJ1-1; tentative D call: TRBD1 (6 bases). This CDR3 has 12 amino acids. V was trimmed by 6 bases and J by 7 bases, leaving 12 bases between them. Germline-derived CDR1 and CDR2 are SGHAT and FQNNGV. The CDR3 sequence is CASRRGRGEAFF. The CDR3 nucleotides read TGTGCCAGCAGGCGGGGGCGGGGTGAAGCTTTCTTT.

The rearrangement joins TRBV20-1 to TRBJ2-7; tentative D call: TRBD1 (5 bases). The CDR3 has 16 amino acids. Germline V gives CDR1 DFQATT, CDR2 SNEGSKA (reference sequence). V was clipped by 6 bases and J by 5 bases, with 26 bases between them. CDR3 coding DNA: TGCAGTGCCACGAAACCCCCGCGCAGGGTGAAGGACGAGCAGTACTTC. Translation gives CSATKPPRRVKDEQYF.

This clonotype has only a few counts. The CDR3 sequence is CASSPPRVTQYF. The CDR3 region has the DNA TGTGCCAGCAGCCCACCCCGGGTGACCCAGTACTTC. This sequence joins TRBV7-2 and TRBJ2-5; D uncertain. This CDR3 has 12 residues. Germline CDR1 reads SGHTA; CDR2 reads FQGNSA. V was pared by 5 bases and J by 7 bases, with 11 bases between.

The chain carries TRBV5-8 and TRBJ2-5; 11 nucleotides align to TRBD1. There are 17 residues in the CDR3. The V and J ends lost 4 bases and 1 base, in that order; junction bases with no gene match: 9. Germline CDR1 is SGHTS and CDR2 is YDEGEE. The CDR3 nucleotides read TGTGCCAGCAGCGCAGGGACAGGGGGATCTATCCAAGAGACCCAGTACTTC. Protein: CASSAGTGGSIQETQYF.

The chain is built from TRBV15 and TRBJ2-5; 7 nucleotides line up with TRBD1. Germline trimming cut 0 bases from V and 2 bases from J; bases unmatched to any gene: 3. CDR1 is LNHNV and CDR2 is YYDKDF in the germline V gene (reference sequence). This CDR3 contains 15 residues. In DNA form, the CDR3 reads TGTGCCACCAGCAGAGACCCGGGACAGCAAGAGACCCAGTACTTC. This codes for CATSRDPGQQETQYF.

Only a few counts were recorded for this clonotype. The V gene is TRBV29-1, the J gene TRBJ2-1, with D possibly TRBD1 on 5 matching bases. Trimming took off 2 bases at V and 9 bases at J, with 17 bases between the two ends. This CDR3 has 14 amino acids. The germline V gene has CDR1 SQVTM and CDR2 ANQGSEA. Written as DNA, the CDR3 is TGCAGCGTTGAAAGGCAGGGAAGATTGGCTGAGCAGTTCTTC. Translating it yields CSVERQGRLAEQFF.

This clonotype has a handful of counts. The chain carries TRBV5-1 and TRBJ1-5, with D perhaps TRBD1 (5 bases). V was shortened by 5 bases and J by 0 bases, with 9 bases between the two germline ends. This CDR3 comprises 14 residues. Germline loops: CDR1 SGHRS, CDR2 YFSETQ. The CDR3 sequence is CASRKDNSNQPQHF. CDR3 bases: TGCGCCAGCAGAAAGGACAATAGCAATCAGCCCCAGCATTTT.

This clonotype was picked up a small number of times. The chain joins TRBV6-2 or TRBV6-3 to TRBJ1-1; 7 bases align to TRBD1. The CDR3 loop spans 15 amino acids. The ends lost 5 bases at V and 2 bases at J; junction bases unmatched: 8. Per germline, CDR1 MNHEY and CDR2 SVGEGT. The CDR3 region is CASSLLGGGNTEAFF. The DNA for the CDR3 is TGTGCCAGCAGTCTCCTCGGAGGGGGCAACACTGAAGCTTTCTTT.

This clonotype showed up just a few times. J is TRBJ2-1 and V is TRBV7-3; TRBD1 matches at 9 bases. The V and J ends lost 6 bases and 6 bases, in that order; junction bases with no gene match: 6. CDR1 is SGHTA and CDR2 is FQGTGA in the germline V gene. The CDR3 spans 14 residues. The CDR3 nucleotides are TGTGCCAGCAGTCGGGGACAGGGCGGCAATGAGCAGTTCTTC. This sequence encodes CASSRGQGGNEQFF.

This clonotype was detected only a few times. The J gene is TRBJ2-2, the V gene TRBV5-1; 8 nucleotides match TRBD1. Germline CDR1 reads SGHRS; CDR2 reads YFSETQ. This CDR3 spans 15 amino acids. V lost 5 bases and J lost 3; bases outside the gene matches: 6. CDR3 in DNA: TGCGCCAGCAGGAGGGGACAGGAGTACACCGGGGAGCTGTTTTTT. Residues: CASRRGQEYTGELFF.

The rearrangement joins TRBV5-1 to TRBJ2-1; D is possibly TRBD1 or TRBD2 (5 bases each). Trimming cost V 0 bases and J 8 bases, with 9 bases left between them. Germline V gene sequence: CDR1 SGHRS, CDR2 YFSETQ. The CDR3 loop spans 13 amino acids. The CDR3 nucleotides read TGCGCCAGCAGCTTGGGGGGGTTCGATGAGCAGTTCTTC. It translates to CASSLGGFDEQFF.

This clonotype was seen repeatedly, ten times or more. The rearrangement uses TRBV5-1 and TRBJ2-7, with TRBD2 matching 12 bases. The CDR3 sequence is 15 residues long. From germline, CDR1 is SGHRS and CDR2 YFSETQ. The V gene end was trimmed by 0 bases and the J gene end by 2 bases; junction bases not matched to a gene: 0. CDR3 DNA sequence: TGCGCCAGCAGCTTGGGACTAGCGGGGGCCTACGAGCAGTACGTC. As protein: CASSLGLAGAYEQYV.

A few counts support this clonotype. V and J are TRBV7-9 and TRBJ1-2, with D possibly matching TRBD1 (5 bases). This CDR3 is 15 amino acids long. Germline V CDR1 and CDR2: SEHNR, FQNEAQ (reference sequence). The germline V and J ends were trimmed by 2 bases and 6 bases, with 16 bases remaining between them. The chain's CDR3 is CASSLLTSRAHGYTF. CDR3 in DNA: TGTGCCAGCAGCTTACTCACATCCAGGGCCCATGGCTACACCTTC.

In this sample, this clonotype turned up many times. V and J are TRBV7-3 and TRBJ2-3, with D unresolved. Germline CDR1 is SGHTA and CDR2 is FQGTGA. The CDR3 runs 14 residues. Deletions cut 6 bases from V and 2 bases from J, with 12 bases between. The CDR3 sequence is CASRMTGTTDTQYF. CDR3 in DNA: TGTGCCAGCAGGATGACCGGTACCACAGATACGCAGTATTTT.

This clonotype occurred a few times. The rearrangement links TRBV7-2 to TRBJ2-7, with D possibly being TRBD2 (6 bases). Trimming shortened V by 4 bases and J by 1 base, and 14 bases separated the two germline ends. The germline V gene encodes CDR1 SGHTA and CDR2 FQGNSA. The length of the CDR3 is 15 residues. CDR3 residues: CASSSHSGGSYEQYV. The CDR3 nucleotides are TGTGCCAGCAGCTCACACTCCGGGGGTTCCTACGAGCAGTACGTC.

This chain uses TRBV20-1 with TRBJ2-5; 12 nucleotides agree with TRBD2. The germline V gene has CDR1 DFQATT and CDR2 SNEGSKA (reference sequence). The length of the CDR3 is 15 residues. V lost 5 bases to trimming and J lost 5 bases; unmatched junction nucleotides: 9. CDR3 bases: TGCAGTGCTCCTGCTAGCGGGGGGGCATGGGAGACCCAGTACTTC. This encodes CSAPASGGAWETQYF.

In this sample, this clonotype turned up a few times. V usage is TRBV12-3 or TRBV12-4 and J usage is TRBJ1-1; D gene uncertain. With 7 bases removed from V and 2 bases from J, the gap between germline ends came to 14 bases. The CDR3 extends over 14 amino acids. CDR3 sequence reads: CASTLRRFNTEAFF. CDR3 nucleotide sequence: TGTGCCAGCACGTTGAGACGCTTCAACACTGAAGCTTTCTTT.

This clonotype was picked up a small number of times. The chain uses TRBV12-3 or TRBV12-4 and TRBJ1-5, with TRBD1 matching 9 bases. After removal of 8 bases from V and 6 bases from J, the junction contained 11 bases not matched to a gene. The CDR3 runs to 15 residues. The CDR3 sequence: CASPRDRENFQPQHF. DNA for the CDR3: TGTGCCAGCCCCCGGGACAGGGAAAATTTTCAGCCCCAGCATTTT.

Worth noting for this clonotype: This may be a read error: a much more frequent sequence differs by one nucleotide. This chain uses TRBV5-1 with TRBJ1-1, with D possibly being TRBD1 (6 bases). Germline CDR1 is SGHRS and CDR2 is YFSETQ. This CDR3 contains 17 residues. The DNA for the CDR3 is TGCGCCAGCAGCTTTAGAGGGGGGAATTTTGAGGCTTCTGAAGTTTTCTTT. This gives the protein CASSFRGGNFEASEVFF.

This clonotype was recorded many times. The chain has TRBV7-2 and TRBJ2-1, with 8 bases matching TRBD2. Germline CDR1 and CDR2: SGHTA and FQGNSA. The CDR3 totals 18 residues. The V segment lost 5 bases and the J segment 4 bases; nucleotides outside the gene matches: 16. Here the CDR3 DNA reads TGTGCCAGCAGCCCCAGTGGGGGTAGCGGGAATCTTTACAATGAGCAGTTCTTC. This codes for CASSPSGGSGNLYNEQFF.

The chain employs TRBV3-1 and TRBJ1-1, with 8 bases matching TRBD1. The CDR3 is made up of 14 amino acids. Germline trimming cut 6 bases from V and 4 bases from J; bases unmatched to any gene: 7. Germline loops: CDR1 LGHDT, CDR2 YNNKEL (reference sequence). The CDR3 spells CASSSGGAGTEAFF. CDR3 nucleotides: TGTGCCAGCAGTTCAGGGGGCGCGGGCACTGAAGCTTTCTTT.

V is TRBV5-1 and J is TRBJ1-4; a possible D gene is TRBD1 (6 bases). Germline V lookup: CDR1 SGHRS, CDR2 YFSETQ. V was trimmed by 4 bases and J by 10 bases, leaving 17 bases between them. This CDR3 contains 14 residues. As DNA, the CDR3 is TGCGCCAGCAGCGGTACAGGGTTCGGTGGAAAACTGTTTTTT. Protein product: CASSGTGFGGKLFF.

This clonotype has only a few counts. The chain is built from TRBV27 and TRBJ2-3; tentative D call: TRBD2 (5 bases). The CDR3 has 14 residues. Germline lookup yields CDR1 MNHEY and CDR2 SMNVEV (reference sequence). Trimming shortened V by 3 bases and J by 3 bases, and 10 bases separated the two germline ends. The CDR3 DNA reads TGTGCCAGCAGTTTCGGGGTTCTGACAGATACGCAGTATTTT. It codes for CASSFGVLTDTQYF.

This clonotype was seen a few times. The chain recombines TRBV28 with TRBJ2-2, with 8 bases fitting TRBD1. V lost 2 bases and J lost 4; bases outside the gene matches: 3. The CDR3 contains 15 residues. Looked up from germline, CDR1 is MDHEN and CDR2 is SYDVKM. This chain's CDR3 is CASSLLQGGTGELFF. The CDR3 DNA is TGTGCCAGCAGTTTACTACAGGGGGGCACCGGGGAGCTGTTTTTT.